In its sample, the clone carrying this TCR beta chain was seen a few times. The use of a sample-barcoded 5' primer and a J-beta primer mix characterized a second PCR of roughly 7 to 12 cycles. TCRdb reprocessed the 5' RACE reads via MiXCR and lists one record per CDR3 protein. This repertoire shows hundreds of thousands of distinct CDR3 sequences, about 25% found once; its top ten account for less than 9%. The sample belongs to a study of blood T cells in healthy people across ages. Whenever a sample was processed, at least 7 million PBMCs were isolated. Trimming took 10 bases from V and 0 from J, leaving 15 bases between them. The CDR3 has 14 amino acids. The germline CDR1 and CDR2 sequences are LNHDA and SQIVND (reference sequence). In addition, the sample was reused for a study of T cells of mothers and their children. From that report: Roughly 6 children, together with their three healthy Caucasian mothers, made up the donors. The output of TCR recombination is shaped by thymic selection similarly in related and unrelated pairs.

The receptor was isolated from a boy aged 5-17 years in good health. Sequenced: blood. The genes are TRBV19 and TRBJ1-1; D remains ambiguous. Here the CDR3 DNA reads TGTGCCATCCTAGACACCCGCATGAACACTGAAGCTTTCTTT. Translating it yields CAILDTRMNTEAFF.